Included here is one T cell receptor (beta chain) sequence, with context. Its specific antigen is unknown. Sequencing used a NextSeq 550. The Human TCR Profiling Kit (MiLaboratory) was used to make UMI-labeled 5' RACE TRB cDNA libraries. The full amount of extracted RNA was used for cDNA synthesis, and the full amount of resulting cDNA was used for PCR amplification. Libraries were prepared in parallel using an identical number of PCR cycles. Turning to the authors' computational methods: With a minimum of two reads required per UMI, MIGEC and MiXCR pulled out about 53,000 +/- 10,000 unique UMI-labeled TRB cDNA molecules from each library. Each library averaged about 38,000 +/- 11,000 functional in-frame TRB CDR3 nucleotide clonotypes without stop codons. After downsampling to 5000 UMI-labeled TRB molecules per sample, diversity metrics, including normalized Shannon-Wiener and Chao1, were computed in VDJtools. VDJtools computed clonotype-size-weighted physicochemical properties of the central five CDR3 residues: interaction energy, strength, volume and Kidera factor 4. TCRdb reprocessed the reads, so every CDR3 protein sequence counts as one entry and DNA is not shown. Clone size and V and J calls follow TCRdb, not the original study. This sample's table carries around 47,000 distinct CDR3 sequences. Of the sample, roughly 14% is held by the ten largest clones.

These data are taken from a study of CXCR3-negative and CXCR3-positive naive CD8 T cells (dated 2019 in TCRdb). At the level of the whole study: In total, about 150 million TRB reads were obtained, which works out to roughly 1.5 +/- 0.3 million reads per library. TRBV-TRBJ cluster analysis included naive subsets from a handful of donors and memory cells from 3 donors. Diversity and physicochemical repertoire analyses covered about a dozen donors pooled from two independent experiments.

Each CD8+ T cell subset was flow-sorted in triplicate, and 300,000 or so cells per subset were placed directly into RLT lysis buffer. Standard density gradient centrifugation was used to isolate peripheral blood mononuclear cells from buffy coats. Total RNA was extracted from sorted cells with an RNeasy Mini Kit. Points the paper makes about the study in general: Both naive subsets had comparably high repertoire diversity, while memory CD8+ T cells had much lower repertoire diversity. Naive CXCR3-negative and CXCR3-positive cells from the same donor showed similar TRBV-TRBJ usage, whereas memory cells showed distinct patterns. Because CXCR3 expression was partially decreased after cryopreservation, freshly isolated PBMCs were used for most assays. Because surface CD5, which is linked to self-reactivity in mice, was comparable between the naive subsets, TCR interaction strength was also inferred from TRB CDR3 physicochemical properties.

This receptor was identified in a human donor in good health. Some clones in this sample may be carry-over from other donors' samples. Sample: memory CD8+ T cells from blood. The label giving this sample's cell subset or site can be read as: conventional CD8+ memory T cells (TMEM), sorted as controls.

The CDR3: CASSQVLGGGHNEQFF. The V and J genes are TRBV4-3 and TRBJ2-1; checking the TCRdb D call of TRBD1 is not possible without DNA. CDR1 is given as LGHNA and CDR2 as YSLEER, both from the germline V gene. The CDR3 starts with the cysteine, ends with the phenylalanine, and has 16 residues. The record lacks a DNA sequence.